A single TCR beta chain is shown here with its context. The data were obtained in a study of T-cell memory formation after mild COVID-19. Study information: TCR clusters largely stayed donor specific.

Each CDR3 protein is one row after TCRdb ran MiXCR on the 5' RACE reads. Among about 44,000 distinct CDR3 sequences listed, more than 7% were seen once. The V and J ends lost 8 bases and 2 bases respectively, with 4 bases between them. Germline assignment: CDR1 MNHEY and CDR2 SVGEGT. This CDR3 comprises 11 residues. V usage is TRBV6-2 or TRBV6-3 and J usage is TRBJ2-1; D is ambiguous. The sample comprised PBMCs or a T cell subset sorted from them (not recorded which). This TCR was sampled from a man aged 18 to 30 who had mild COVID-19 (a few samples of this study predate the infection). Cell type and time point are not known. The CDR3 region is CASGTYNEQFF. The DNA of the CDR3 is TGTGCCAGCGGCACCTACAATGAGCAGTTCTTC.